Sequencing of this T cell receptor (beta chain) was carried out in a study of blood T cell repertoires in COVID-19. Study details: Acute and convalescent COVID-19 specimens originated in the United States, Italy and Spain. T cells, B-cell-depleted T cells, or PBMCs provided the cDNA or gDNA that served as material.

V shed 5 bases, J shed 4 bases, and the junction held 5 bases outside the gene matches. Per germline, CDR1 MDHEN and CDR2 SYDVKM. The CDR3 is 15 residues long. Recovery meant two consecutive negative NP/OP PCR tests, professional clearance, or resolved symptoms. In its sample, this clone was seen a few times. Original processing notes: How many nucleated cells were present was estimated from reference gene primer amplification. Sequencing used immunoSEQ multiplex PCR; TCRdb keeps in-frame clones, though not all of them. V and J calls and clone size are as listed in that table; D and trimming were resolved from the DNA. Among about 330,000 clones, approximately 84% were seen once, and the ten largest hold over 0.8%.

The chain joins TRBV28 to TRBJ1-5, with TRBD1 identical over 10 bases. The sequencing sample was made of PBMCs or T cells enriched from blood (not recorded which). This clonotype originated in a woman in her twenties or thirties who had recovered from COVID-19. The CDR3 DNA is TGTGCCAGCAGTGAGGACAGGGGGTGGAATCAGCCCCAGCATTTT. Its protein product is CASSEDRGWNQPQHF.